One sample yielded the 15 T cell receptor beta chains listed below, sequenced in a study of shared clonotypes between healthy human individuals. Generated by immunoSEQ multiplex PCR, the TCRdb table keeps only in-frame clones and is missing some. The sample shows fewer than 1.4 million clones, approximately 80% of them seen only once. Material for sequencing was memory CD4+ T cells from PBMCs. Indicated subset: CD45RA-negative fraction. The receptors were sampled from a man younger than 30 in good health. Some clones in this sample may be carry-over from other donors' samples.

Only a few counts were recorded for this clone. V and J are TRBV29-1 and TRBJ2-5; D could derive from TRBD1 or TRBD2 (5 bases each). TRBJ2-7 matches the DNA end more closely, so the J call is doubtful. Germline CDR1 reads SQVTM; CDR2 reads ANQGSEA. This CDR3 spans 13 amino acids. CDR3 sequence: CSVTGQYVYEQYF. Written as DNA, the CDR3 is TGCAGCGTCACGGGGCAGTATGTGTACGAGCAGTACTTC.

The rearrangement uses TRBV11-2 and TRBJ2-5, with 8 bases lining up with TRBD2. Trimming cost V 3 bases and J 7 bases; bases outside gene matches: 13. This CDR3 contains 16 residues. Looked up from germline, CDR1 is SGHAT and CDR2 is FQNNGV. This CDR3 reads CASSFFGSGNHLTQYF. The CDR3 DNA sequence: TGTGCCAGCAGCTTTTTTGGTAGCGGGAACCACCTGACCCAGTACTTC.

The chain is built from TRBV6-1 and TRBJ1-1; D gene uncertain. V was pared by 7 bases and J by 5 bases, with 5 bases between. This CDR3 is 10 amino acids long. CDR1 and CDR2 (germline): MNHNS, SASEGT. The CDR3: CASILTEAFF. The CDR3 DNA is TGTGCCAGCATCCTAACTGAAGCTTTCTTT.

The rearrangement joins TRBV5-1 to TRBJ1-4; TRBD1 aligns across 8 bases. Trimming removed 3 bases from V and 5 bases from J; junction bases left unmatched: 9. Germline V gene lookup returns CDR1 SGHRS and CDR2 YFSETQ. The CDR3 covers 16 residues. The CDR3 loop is CASSSNGQGSNEKLFF. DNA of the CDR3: TGCGCCAGCAGCTCGAACGGACAGGGATCAAATGAAAAACTGTTTTTT.

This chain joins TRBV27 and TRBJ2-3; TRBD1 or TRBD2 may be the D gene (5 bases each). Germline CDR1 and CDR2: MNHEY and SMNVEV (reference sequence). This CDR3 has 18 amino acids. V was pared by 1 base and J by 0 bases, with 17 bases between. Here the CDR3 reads CASSLYPPGDDSTDTQYF. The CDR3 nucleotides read TGTGCCAGCAGTTTATACCCCCCTGGGGACGACAGCACAGATACGCAGTATTTT.

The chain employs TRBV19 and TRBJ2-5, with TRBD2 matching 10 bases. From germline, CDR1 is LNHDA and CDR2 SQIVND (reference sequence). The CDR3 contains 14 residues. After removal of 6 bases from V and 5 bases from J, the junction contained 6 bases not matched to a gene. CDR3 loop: CASRRAGGPETQYF. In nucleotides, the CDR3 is TGTGCCAGTAGGCGAGCGGGAGGGCCGGAGACCCAGTACTTC.

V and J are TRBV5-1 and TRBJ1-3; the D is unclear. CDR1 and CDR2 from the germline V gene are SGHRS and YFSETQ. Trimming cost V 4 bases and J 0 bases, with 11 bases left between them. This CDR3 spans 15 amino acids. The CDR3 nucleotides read TGCGCCAGCAGCGATGGACGGCTCTCTGGAAACACCATATATTTT. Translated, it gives CASSDGRLSGNTIYF.

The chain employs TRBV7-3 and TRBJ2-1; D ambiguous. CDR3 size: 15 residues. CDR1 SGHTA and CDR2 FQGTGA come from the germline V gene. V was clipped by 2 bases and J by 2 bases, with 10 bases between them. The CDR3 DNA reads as TGTGCCAGCAGCTTATTTGCGCGCCCCTACAATGAGCAGTTCTTC. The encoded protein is CASSLFARPYNEQFF.

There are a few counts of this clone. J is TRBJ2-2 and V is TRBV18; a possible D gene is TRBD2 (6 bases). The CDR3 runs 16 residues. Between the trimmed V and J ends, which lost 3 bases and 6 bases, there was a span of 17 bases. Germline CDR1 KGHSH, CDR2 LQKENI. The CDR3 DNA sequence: TGTGCCAGCTCACCGTTTCGACTAGTCTCAGCCGGGGAGCTGTTTTTT. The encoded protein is CASSPFRLVSAGELFF. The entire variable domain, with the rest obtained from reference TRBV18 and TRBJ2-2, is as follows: NAGVMQNPRHLVRRRGQEARLRCSPMKGHSHVYWYRQLPEEGLKFMVYLQKENIIDESGMPKERFSAEFPKEGPSILRIQQVVRGDSAAYFCASSPFRLVSAGELFFGEGSRLTVL.

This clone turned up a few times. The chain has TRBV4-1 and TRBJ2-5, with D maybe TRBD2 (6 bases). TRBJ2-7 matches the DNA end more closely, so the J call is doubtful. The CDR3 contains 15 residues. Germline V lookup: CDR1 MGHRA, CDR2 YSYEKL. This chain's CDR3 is CASSRGPGGSYEQYF. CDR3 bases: TGCGCCAGCAGCCGAGGACCCGGGGGCTCCTACGAGCAGTACTTC.

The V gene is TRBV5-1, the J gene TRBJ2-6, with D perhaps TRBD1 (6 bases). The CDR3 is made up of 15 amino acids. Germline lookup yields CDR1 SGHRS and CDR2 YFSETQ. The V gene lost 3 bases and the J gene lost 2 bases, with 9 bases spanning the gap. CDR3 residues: CASSSGQTGANVLTF. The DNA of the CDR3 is TGCGCCAGCAGCTCCGGACAGACTGGGGCCAACGTCCTGACTTTC.

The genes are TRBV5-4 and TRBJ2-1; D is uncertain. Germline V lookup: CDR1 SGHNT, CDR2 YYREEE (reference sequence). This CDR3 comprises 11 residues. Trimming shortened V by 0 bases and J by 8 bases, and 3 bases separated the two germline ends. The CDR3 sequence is CASSLVDEQFF. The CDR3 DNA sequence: TGTGCCAGCAGCTTGGTGGATGAGCAGTTCTTC.

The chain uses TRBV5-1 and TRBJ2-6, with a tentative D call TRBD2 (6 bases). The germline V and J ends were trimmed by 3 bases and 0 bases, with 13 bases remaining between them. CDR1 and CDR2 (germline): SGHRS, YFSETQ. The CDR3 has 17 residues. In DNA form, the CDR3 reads TGCGCCAGCAGCTCCCGGGACGGGGGCTCTGGGGCCAACGTCCTGACTTTC. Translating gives CASSSRDGGSGANVLTF. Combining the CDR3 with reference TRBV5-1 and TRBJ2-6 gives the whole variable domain KAGVTQTPRYLIKTRGQQVTLSCSPISGHRSVSWYQQTPGQGLQFLFEYFSETQRNKGNFPGRFSGRQFSNSRSEMNVSTLELGDSALYLCASSSRDGGSGANVLTFGAGSRLTVL.

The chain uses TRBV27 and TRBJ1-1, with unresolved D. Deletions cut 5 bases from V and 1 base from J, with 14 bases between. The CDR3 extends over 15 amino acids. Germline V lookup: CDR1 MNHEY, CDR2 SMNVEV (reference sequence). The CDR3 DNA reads TGTGCCAGCAGTCCGGAGGTCAGCCAGAACACTGAAGCTTTCTTT. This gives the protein CASSPEVSQNTEAFF.

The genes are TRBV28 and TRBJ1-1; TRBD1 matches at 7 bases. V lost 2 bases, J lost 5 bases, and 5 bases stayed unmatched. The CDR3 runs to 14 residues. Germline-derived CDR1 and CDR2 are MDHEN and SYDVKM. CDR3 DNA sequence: TGTGCCAGCAGTTTACCCGGACAGGTGACTGAAGCTTTCTTT. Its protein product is CASSLPGQVTEAFF.